This entry concerns a single T cell receptor beta chain. What it binds is unknown. Thymus specimens were resections from corrective heart surgery. Samples came from healthy Finnish infants during open corrective cardiac surgery. This specimen belongs to a study of human thymus T cells. Whole-study findings and limits: Thymic as well as blood repertoires seemed to favor certain V and J genes unevenly. The related literature has documented a marked overlap of thymic repertoires among unrelated individuals.

Clones were sequenced by immunoSEQ multiplex PCR, and TCRdb holds only the in-frame ones, with some missing. Counted here are about 120,000 clones, about 95% occurring once; the ten biggest clones make up approximately 0.022%. Germline V gene data show CDR1 as MDHEN and CDR2 as SYDVKM. The CDR3 has 19 amino acids. Trimming cost V 5 bases and J 6 bases, with 28 bases left between them. The TCR was taken from a boy younger than two with a congenital heart defect but otherwise immunologically healthy. The chain employs TRBV28 and TRBJ1-4; D is possibly TRBD1 (5 bases). Specimen: thymus tissue. The CDR3 sequence is CASSPSMGPPGRVDEKLFF. CDR3 DNA: TGTGCCAGCAGTCCCTCTATGGGACCCCCGGGAAGGGTAGATGAAAAACTGTTTTTT.